This TCR beta chain stems from a study of shared clonotypes between healthy human individuals. The run depth of the assay was deep. Genomic DNA belonging to each subset was distributed in equal measure over several immunoSEQ plates. Produced via immunoSEQ multiplex PCR; TCRdb's table is partial and in-frame only. The repertoire holds about 1.5 million clones, with 95% to 99% as singletons. The donor cohort consisted entirely of Caucasian adults residing in Nashville, Tennessee. The CD4+ fraction was divided into a CD45RA+ naive subset and a CD45RA-negative memory subset. This CDR3 region has 14 residues. The germline CDR1 and CDR2 sequences are MDHEN and SYDVKM. V lost 3 bases and J 2 bases, leaving 10 bases between the germline ends.

The chain couples TRBV28 to TRBJ1-1; D ambiguous. Sequencing input: naive CD4+ T cells sorted from blood. As for subset: CD45RA+ positively selected. The source of this sequence is a man aged 30 to 39 in good health. CDR3: CASSFRRKNTEAFF. In DNA, the CDR3 is TGTGCCAGCAGTTTTCGGCGGAAAAACACTGAAGCTTTCTTT. The complete variable domain, with remaining parts taken from reference TRBV28 and TRBJ1-1, reads DVKVTQSSRYLVKRTGEKVFLECVQDMDHENMFWYRQDPGLGLRLIYFSYDVKMKEKGDIPEGYSVSREKKERFSLILESASTNQTSMYLCASSFRRKNTEAFFGQGTRLTVV.